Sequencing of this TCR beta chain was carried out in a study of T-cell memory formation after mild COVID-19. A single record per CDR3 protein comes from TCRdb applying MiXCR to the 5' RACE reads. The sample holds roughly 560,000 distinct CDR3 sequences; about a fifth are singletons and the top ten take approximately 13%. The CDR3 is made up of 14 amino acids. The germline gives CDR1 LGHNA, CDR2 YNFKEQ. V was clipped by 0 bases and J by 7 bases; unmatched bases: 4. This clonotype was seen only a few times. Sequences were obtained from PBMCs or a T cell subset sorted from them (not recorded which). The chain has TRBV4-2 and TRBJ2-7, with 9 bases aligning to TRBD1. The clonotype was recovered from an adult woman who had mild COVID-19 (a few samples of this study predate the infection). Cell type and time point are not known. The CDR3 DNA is TGTGCCAGCAGCCAAGATGTCGGACAGGGGGAGCAGTACTTC. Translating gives CASSQDVGQGEQYF.